This TCR beta chain appears in the sequencing data of a study of cytomegalovirus exposure and HLA in healthy donors. Study summary: Drawn from HLA-typed donors, approximately 85 million unique TCRs were held in an early data release. General observations from the study: Reportedly, fewer N-insertions than the approximately 650-donor mean appeared in an Asian-associated ancestry cluster in a later analysis. Per a prior analysis, the majority of TCR beta V segments were productive roughly 87% or roughly 30% of the time.

The CDR3 is 15 amino acids. Germline lookup yields CDR1 SNHLY and CDR2 FYNNEI. J gave up 3 bases and V 10 bases, and 12 bases lay outside the gene matches. Both 60 Vbeta primers and 13 Jbeta primers went into the PCR. The data were produced by immunoSEQ multiplex PCR, yet TCRdb's version contains in-frame clones alone and is incomplete. The top ten hold approximately 2.1% of the sample, which has approximately 190,000 clones, roughly 76% seen once. When sampled, the donors appeared nominally healthy, though they likely had unrecorded immune exposures. On this clone itself: Its antigen remains unidentified.

The rearrangement joins TRBV2 to TRBJ2-1; 7 positions match TRBD2. The specimen sequenced was PBMCs. This sequence originates from a woman between 25 and 40 years old in good health and CMV-seropositive. The CDR3 region has the DNA TGTGCCAACCAAAGGGACCGGGGGGACTACAATGAGCAGTTCTTC. It yields the protein CANQRDRGDYNEQFF.